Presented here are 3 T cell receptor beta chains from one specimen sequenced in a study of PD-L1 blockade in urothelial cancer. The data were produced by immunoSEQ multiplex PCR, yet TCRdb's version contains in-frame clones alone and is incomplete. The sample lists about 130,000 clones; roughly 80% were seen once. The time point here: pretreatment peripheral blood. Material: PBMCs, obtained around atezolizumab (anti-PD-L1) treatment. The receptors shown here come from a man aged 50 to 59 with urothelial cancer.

CDR3 bases: TGTGCCACCAGCAGAGACAGGGTTGGCTACGAGCAGTACTTC. It encodes CATSRDRVGYEQYF. J is TRBJ2-7 and V is TRBV15, with D tentatively TRBD1 (5 bases). This CDR3 is 14 amino acids long. Germline CDR1 LNHNV, CDR2 YYDKDF (reference sequence). Trimming removed 0 bases at V and 3 bases at J, with 9 bases between.

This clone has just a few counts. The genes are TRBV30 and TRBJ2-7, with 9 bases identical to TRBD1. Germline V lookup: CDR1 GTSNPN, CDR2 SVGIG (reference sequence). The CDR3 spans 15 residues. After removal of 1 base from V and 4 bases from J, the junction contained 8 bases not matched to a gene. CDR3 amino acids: CAWSARRDRAYEQYF. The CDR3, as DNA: TGTGCCTGGAGTGCCCGGAGGGACAGGGCTTACGAGCAGTACTTC.

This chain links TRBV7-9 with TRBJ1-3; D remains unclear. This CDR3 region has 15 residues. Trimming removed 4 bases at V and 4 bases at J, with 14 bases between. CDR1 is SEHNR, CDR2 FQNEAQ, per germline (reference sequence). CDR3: CASSYAGAGGNTIYF. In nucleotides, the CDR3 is TGTGCCAGCAGCTACGCCGGAGCGGGGGGAAACACCATATATTTT.